This TCR beta chain was retrieved from a study of control samples from healthy donors and cancer patients (dated by TCRdb to 2018 to 2020). The CDR3 starts with the cysteine, ends with the phenylalanine, and has 12 residues. The retained sequence is limited to the CDR3, 36 bases, with the frame set at the first base. At the junction V is shortened by 7 bases and J by 6 bases, with 12 bases in between. CDR1 and CDR2, looked up from the germline V gene, are ENHRY and SYGVKD. To prepare the library, the immunoSEQ multiplex PCR assay was applied. Entries here come from immuneACCESS through TCRdb and include only in-frame sequences with V and J called. Some clones fail to appear in such tables; in the studies checked, an unresolved V gene covers under half of the shortfall, and the cause of the remainder is unknown. Recorded for this sample are around 53,000 clones; roughly 87% of them occurred a single time. The ten largest make up over 11% of the sample.

A remark on this clone: The antigen it recognizes is unknown. The record has no base qualities; no much larger clone is one base away.

Sequencing was done on a sample of PBMCs. The chain uses TRBV10-3 and TRBJ1-2, and possibly TRBD1, on 5 matching bases. The origin of this receptor is a man aged 55 to 70 with head and neck cancer. The CDR3 protein is CAITGREDGYTF. The DNA sequence is TGTGCCATCACCGGCAGGGAGGATGGCTACACCTTC.